These T cell receptor beta chains were read from a single sample in a study of shared clonotypes between healthy human individuals. Profiling relied on immunoSEQ multiplex PCR, and the TCRdb table lists in-frame clones only, not all of them. The sample yields roughly 380,000 clones, about 96% seen once. Sequenced sample: memory CD8+ T cells sorted from blood. The source is a man in his thirties or forties in good health. Both conserved end residues are part of each CDR3. D genes are given only for firm matches. Clone sizes are given selectively: once, few, many, or a class where the clone is expanded.

j_gene,d_gene,abundance,v_gene,CDR3aa,CDR3nt
TRBJ2-3,.,.,TRBV2,CARGGFGTDTQYF,TGTGCCAGAGGGGGTTTTGGCACAGATACGCAGTATTTT
TRBJ2-5,.,.,TRBV27,CASSFRKPGTSRQETQYF,TGTGCCAGCAGTTTCCGCAAGCCCGGGACATCGAGGCAAGAGACCCAGTACTTC
TRBJ1-1,.,.,TRBV4-1,CASSWGGTNTEAFF,TGCGCCAGCAGCTGGGGAGGGACAAACACTGAAGCTTTCTTT
TRBJ2-1,.,.,TRBV5-4,CASSLVPRDGEQFF,TGTGCCAGCAGCTTAGTCCCCCGGGACGGTGAGCAGTTCTTC
TRBJ2-5,TRBD2,.,TRBV7-9,CASSFVGRAEETQYF,TGTGCCAGCAGCTTCGTCGGGAGGGCGGAAGAGACCCAGTACTTC
TRBJ2-1,.,.,TRBV25-1,CASSVSGNEQFF,TGTGCCAGCAGTGTAAGCGGGAATGAGCAGTTCTTC
TRBJ2-5,.,once,TRBV28,CASSPDGFPLQETQYF,TGTGCCAGCAGCCCGGACGGGTTCCCGCTCCAAGAGACCCAGTACTTC
TRBJ2-7,.,.,TRBV10-3,CAIRIDGTYEQYF,TGTGCCATCAGAATTGACGGCACCTACGAGCAGTACTTC
TRBJ2-1,.,.,TRBV6-6,CASSYSPGLGFF,TGTGCCAGCAGTTACTCCCCAGGGTTGGGGTTCTTC
TRBJ2-7,.,.,TRBV6-4,CASSAQTVSYEQYF,TGTGCCAGCAGTGCTCAGACAGTCTCCTACGAGCAGTACTTC
TRBJ2-7,TRBD1,once,TRBV28,CASSLGAGTGHYEQYF,TGTGCCAGCAGTTTGGGGGCCGGGACAGGGCACTACGAGCAGTACTTC
TRBJ2-7,TRBD1,.,TRBV11-2,CASSPPRAGGDLGYEQYF,TGTGCCAGCAGCCCCCCCCGGGCAGGGGGCGATTTAGGCTACGAGCAGTACTTC
TRBJ1-6,.,.,TRBV5-3,CARSWDPNSPLHF,TGTGCCAGAAGCTGGGACCCAAATTCACCCCTCCACTTT
TRBJ2-5,.,.,TRBV30,CAWSRPRETQYF,TGTGCCTGGAGTAGGCCCCGAGAGACCCAGTACTTC
TRBJ1-4,.,once,TRBV19,CASKKTRDRANEKLFF,TGTGCCAGTAAGAAGACTCGGGACCGAGCAAATGAAAAACTGTTTTTT
TRBJ2-5,TRBD1,.,TRBV29-1,CSATDRGQETQYF,TGCAGCGCCACGGACAGGGGACAAGAGACCCAGTACTTC
TRBJ2-1,.,.,TRBV19,CASTQGHAAFF,TGTGCCAGTACCCAGGGGCACGCGGCGTTCTTC
TRBJ2-3,.,.,TRBV6-1,CASSERPDTQYF,TGTGCCAGCAGTGAACGGCCGGATACGCAGTATTTT
TRBJ2-7,TRBD1,.,TRBV29-1,CSVQNQGVTPYEQYF,TGCAGCGTTCAGAACCAGGGGGTTACTCCCTACGAGCAGTACTTC
TRBJ2-3,TRBD2,.,TRBV10-3,CAIRKTSGTDTQYF,TGTGCCATCAGGAAGACTAGCGGGACGGATACGCAGTATTTT
TRBJ2-1,.,.,TRBV19,CASSRQGLNEQFF,TGTGCCAGTAGTCGGCAGGGTCTCAATGAGCAGTTCTTC
TRBJ2-7,.,.,TRBV6-1,CASSEGLTYEQYF,TGTGCCAGCAGTGAAGGTCTAACCTACGAGCAGTACTTC
TRBJ1-2,.,.,TRBV5-6,CASSKGSGYGYTF,TGTGCCAGCAGCAAGGGGTCCGGCTATGGCTACACCTTC
TRBJ1-3,.,.,TRBV5-1,CASSMAGGNTIYF,TGCGCCAGCAGCATGGCCGGTGGAAACACCATATATTTT
TRBJ2-2,.,.,TRBV4-2,CASSHYRLAGELFF,TGTGCCAGCAGCCACTACAGGTTGGCCGGGGAGCTGTTTTTT
TRBJ2-2,TRBD2,once,TRBV27,CASSLSREGTGELFF,TGTGCCAGCAGTTTATCAAGGGAGGGGACCGGGGAGCTGTTTTTT
TRBJ1-3,.,.,TRBV30,CAWNGNWGFGNTIYF,TGTGCCTGGAACGGCAACTGGGGGTTCGGAAACACCATATATTTT
TRBJ2-1,.,.,TRBV7-2,CASSPSSYNEQFF,TGTGCCAGCAGCCCCAGCTCCTACAATGAGCAGTTCTTC
TRBJ2-6,TRBD1,.,TRBV10-3,CATARGPGANVLTF,TGTGCCACCGCCAGGGGGCCCGGGGCCAACGTCCTGACTTTC
TRBJ1-3,.,.,TRBV5-6,CASSLESSGNTIYF,TGTGCCAGCAGCTTGGAAAGCTCTGGAAACACCATATATTTT
TRBJ2-2,.,.,TRBV4-1,CASSQDTKRELFF,TGCGCCAGCAGCCAAGATACAAAGCGGGAGCTGTTTTTT
TRBJ1-3,.,.,TRBV5-5,CASSLFGKGNTIYF,TGTGCCAGCAGCTTGTTCGGGAAGGGAAACACCATATATTTT
TRBJ2-1,.,.,TRBV30,CAWSSGGGWDEQFF,TGTGCCTGGAGTAGCGGTGGCGGGTGGGATGAGCAGTTCTTC
TRBJ2-7,.,.,TRBV6-1,CASSDDYEQYF,TGTGCCAGCAGTGACGACTACGAGCAGTACTTC
TRBJ2-1,.,.,TRBV11-3,CASSLGGGGPRNEQFF,TGTGCCAGCAGCTTAGGAGGGGGAGGGCCCCGCAATGAGCAGTTCTTC
TRBJ2-1,.,.,TRBV28,CASSLLLYNEQFF,TGTGCCAGCAGTTTACTACTATACAATGAGCAGTTCTTC
TRBJ2-1,.,.,TRBV7-9,CASSQMGNEQFF,TGTGCCAGCAGCCAAATGGGTAATGAGCAGTTCTTC
TRBJ1-4,.,.,TRBV30,CAWSGGAGNEKLFF,TGTGCCTGGAGTGGGGGGGCCGGTAATGAAAAACTGTTTTTT
TRBJ1-2,TRBD1,.,TRBV23-1,CASSRFQCGTGSYGYTF,TGCGCCAGCAGTCGATTTCAATGTGGGACAGGTTCATATGGCTACACCTTC
TRBJ2-4,.,.,TRBV5-1,CASSPLAPGGASKNIQYF,TGCGCCAGCAGCCCGTTGGCCCCAGGGGGGGCCTCCAAAAACATTCAGTACTTC
TRBJ2-5,TRBD1,.,TRBV7-9,CASILDRAETQYF,TGTGCCAGCATCCTCGACAGGGCGGAGACCCAGTACTTC
TRBJ2-1,TRBD2,.,TRBV29-1,CSVPTSGSSYNEQFF,TGCAGCGTTCCTACTAGCGGGAGCTCCTACAATGAGCAGTTCTTC
TRBJ2-1,.,once,TRBV7-9,CASSFGPSSYNEQFF,TGTGCCAGCAGCTTCGGACCTAGCTCCTACAATGAGCAGTTCTTC
TRBJ2-7,.,.,TRBV7-9,CASSGGTTYEQYF,TGTGCCAGCAGCGGCGGGACCACCTACGAGCAGTACTTC
TRBJ1-2,.,.,TRBV2,CASSTYRDGYGYTF,TGTGCCAGCTCTACCTACAGGGACGGCTATGGCTACACCTTC
TRBJ2-7,.,once,TRBV5-3,CARSLARDEQYF,TGTGCCAGAAGCTTGGCTAGGGACGAGCAGTACTTC
TRBJ2-3,.,once,TRBV5-1,CASSLEGRSTDTQYF,TGCGCCAGCAGCTTGGAGGGGAGGTCCACAGATACGCAGTATTTT
TRBJ2-5,.,.,TRBV10-2,CASSASEETQYF,TGCGCCAGCAGTGCTAGCGAAGAGACCCAGTACTTC
TRBJ2-5,TRBD2,.,TRBV25-1,CATLNSGRRGETQYF,TGTGCCACTTTAAATAGCGGGAGAAGGGGAGAGACCCAGTACTTC
TRBJ1-2,.,.,TRBV15,CATSRDQGAPIYGYTF,TGTGCCACCAGCAGAGATCAAGGAGCCCCTATCTATGGCTACACCTTC
TRBJ2-1,TRBD2,once,TRBV19,CASSIGTSGRNEQFF,TGTGCCAGTAGTATAGGGACTAGCGGGAGGAATGAGCAGTTCTTC
TRBJ2-7,TRBD2,.,TRBV2,CASSGLARDLGEQYF,TGTGCCAGCAGTGGACTAGCAAGGGACCTGGGCGAGCAGTACTTC
TRBJ2-5,.,.,TRBV30,CAWSEQVGTQYF,TGTGCCTGGAGTGAACAGGTGGGGACCCAGTACTTC